This T cell receptor (beta chain) was identified during a study of shared clonotypes between healthy human individuals. This clone was detected only once. This CDR3 comprises 18 residues. Trimming took 2 bases from V and 2 from J; bases not matched to a gene: 7. Germline CDR1 and CDR2: WNHNN and SYGVQD (reference sequence). The repertoire was sequenced with immunoSEQ multiplex PCR; TCRdb's copy has only in-frame clones and lacks some. This sample has 1 million to 1.2 million clones; 70% to 80% occur once, and the top ten carry 0.7% to 0.95%. The sequenced sample was memory CD4+ T cells from PBMCs. As for subset: CD45RA-negative fraction. This clonotype was sampled from a young man in good health. Some clones in this sample may be carry-over from other donors' samples. The chain is built from TRBV10-1 and TRBJ2-2; 11 bases fit TRBD1. Here the CDR3 DNA reads TGCGCCAGCAGTGAGCTGGACAGGGGGCTTGGTAACACCGGGGAGCTGTTTTTT. Translated, it gives CASSELDRGLGNTGELFF.